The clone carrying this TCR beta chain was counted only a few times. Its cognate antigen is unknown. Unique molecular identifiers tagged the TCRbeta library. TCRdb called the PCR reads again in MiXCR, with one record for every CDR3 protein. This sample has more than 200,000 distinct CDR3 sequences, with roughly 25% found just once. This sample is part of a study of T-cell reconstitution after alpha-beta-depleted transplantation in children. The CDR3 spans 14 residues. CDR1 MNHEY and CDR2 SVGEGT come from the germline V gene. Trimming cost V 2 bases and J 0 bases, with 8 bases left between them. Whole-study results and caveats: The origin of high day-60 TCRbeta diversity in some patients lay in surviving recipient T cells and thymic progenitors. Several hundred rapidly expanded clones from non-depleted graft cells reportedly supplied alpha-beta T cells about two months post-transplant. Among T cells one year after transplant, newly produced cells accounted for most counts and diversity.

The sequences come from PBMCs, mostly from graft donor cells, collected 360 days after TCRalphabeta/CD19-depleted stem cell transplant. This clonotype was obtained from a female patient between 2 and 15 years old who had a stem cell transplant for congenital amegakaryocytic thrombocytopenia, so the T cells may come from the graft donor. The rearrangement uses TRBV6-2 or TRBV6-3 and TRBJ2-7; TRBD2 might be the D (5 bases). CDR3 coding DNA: TGTGCCAGCAGTTACGCACTAGACTCCTACGAGCAGTACTTC. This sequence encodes CASSYALDSYEQYF.